This entry lists 8 T cell receptor beta chains sequenced from one sample in a study of cytotoxic CD8 clonotypes in ibrutinib-treated CLL. The table came from immunoSEQ multiplex PCR; TCRdb's copy has only in-frame clones and leaves some out. The sample lists some 350,000 clones, under 70% occurring once. Here the sequenced sample was PBMCs, taken after 36 months of ibrutinib treatment. These receptors were taken from a human donor with chronic lymphocytic leukemia.

The V call is TRBV19, the J call TRBJ2-5, with D possibly being TRBD1 or TRBD2 (5 bases each). Germline V lookup: CDR1 LNHDA, CDR2 SQIVND (reference sequence). V lost 4 bases and J lost 3, with 9 bases in between. This CDR3 is built from 13 residues. The CDR3 DNA follows: TGTGCCAGTAGTAGGGGACGAGAAGAGACCCAGTACTTC. It is translated as CASSRGREETQYF.

The chain has TRBV27 and TRBJ2-1; 14 bases are a match to TRBD2. The CDR3 length is 18 residues. J was trimmed by 0 bases and V by 6 bases; bases with no gene match: 7. Germline V gene lookup returns CDR1 MNHEY and CDR2 SMNVEV (reference sequence). The CDR3 DNA is TGTGCCAGCAGCGTGGGACTAGCGGGAGCCCGCTCCTACAATGAGCAGTTCTTC. Translation gives CASSVGLAGARSYNEQFF.

The rearrangement joins TRBV2 to TRBJ2-1; D uncertain. CDR1 is SNHLY and CDR2 is FYNNEI in the germline V gene. The CDR3 has 11 residues. The V gene lost 5 bases and the J gene lost 8 bases, with 7 bases spanning the gap. As DNA, the CDR3 is TGTGCCAGCAGTATGACCTATGAGCAGTTCTTC. Protein product: CASSMTYEQFF.

This clone was observed once. This chain uses TRBV29-1 with TRBJ1-4, with D possibly being TRBD1 (5 bases). CDR3 size: 13 residues. In germline, CDR1 is SQVTM, CDR2 ANQGSEA. With 8 bases removed from V and 4 bases from J, the gap between germline ends came to 14 bases. CDR3 protein: CSIQGSGNEKLFF. CDR3 bases: TGCAGCATCCAGGGTTCGGGTAATGAAAAACTGTTTTTT.

This chain links TRBV5-1 with TRBJ1-2; D call uncertain. Deletions cut 0 bases from V and 5 bases from J, with 11 bases between. Germline V gene sequence: CDR1 SGHRS, CDR2 YFSETQ. The CDR3 is made up of 14 amino acids. The CDR3: CASSLAVGFYGYTF. The CDR3, as DNA: TGCGCCAGCAGCTTGGCCGTTGGGTTTTATGGCTACACCTTC.

The V and J genes are TRBV13 and TRBJ2-2; a possible D gene is TRBD2 (6 bases). The CDR3 has 17 amino acids. Germline CDR1 is PRHDT and CDR2 is FYEKMQ (reference sequence). V was trimmed by 5 bases and J by 5 bases, leaving 21 bases between them. The CDR3 loop is CASSAAQLAWGTGELFF. In nucleotides, the CDR3 is TGTGCCAGCAGCGCTGCCCAACTAGCCTGGGGGACCGGGGAGCTGTTTTTT. The whole variable domain, remainder taken from reference TRBV13 and TRBJ2-2, is AAGVIQSPRHLIKEKRETATLKCYPIPRHDTVYWYQQGPGQDPQFLISFYEKMQSDKGSIPDRFSAQQFSDYHSELNMSSLELGDSALYFCASSAAQLAWGTGELFFGEGSRLTVL.

The V and J genes are TRBV11-3 and TRBJ2-7; TRBD2 aligns across 8 bases. This CDR3 has 14 residues. The junction had 4 bases not matched to a gene; V was cut back by 3 bases and J by 3 bases. The germline gives CDR1 SGHNT, CDR2 YENEEA. The DNA for the CDR3 is TGTGCCAGCAGCTTGGGACTAGGGTACTACGAGCAGTACTTC. Translation gives CASSLGLGYYEQYF. The full variable domain, its missing parts supplied by reference TRBV11-3 and TRBJ2-7, is EAGVVQSPRYKIIEKKQPVAFWCNPISGHNTLYWYLQNLGQGPELLIRYENEEAVDDSQLPKDRFSAERLKGVDSTLKIQPAELGDSAVYLCASSLGLGYYEQYFGPGTRLTVT.

The rearrangement links TRBV28 to TRBJ2-7; D may be TRBD2 (7 bases). This CDR3 has 17 amino acids. The V end was cut by 7 bases, the J end by 4 bases, with 26 bases between. Germline CDR1 and CDR2: MDHEN and SYDVKM. CDR3 sequence (DNA): TGTGCCAGCAATGGACCCGGGGGGTACGGGGGCCGGTACGAGCAGTACTTC. Translating it yields CASNGPGGYGGRYEQYF.